This T cell receptor (beta chain) appears in the sequencing data of a study of cytomegalovirus exposure and HLA in healthy donors. PCR amplification relied on 60 Vbeta primers (plus 13 Jbeta primers). The data were produced by immunoSEQ multiplex PCR, yet TCRdb's version contains in-frame clones alone and is incomplete. This sample has approximately 220,000 clones, with around three quarters found just once. This CDR3 contains 15 residues. V lost 8 bases to trimming and J lost 0 bases; unmatched junction nucleotides: 9. The germline V gene encodes CDR1 SGHVS and CDR2 FQNEAQ. About this clone itself: The antigen is undetermined.

Study-wide findings and caveats: As a later analysis showed, a missense DCLRE1C variant was linked to trimming of TCR beta V- and J-genes. Across HLA loci, a later analysis found differing TCR association rates, with DRB1 most and HLA-C fewest. Cytomegalovirus status, reportedly, was diagnosed with high specificity and sensitivity by the classifier.

Material for sequencing was PBMCs. The receptor's source is a man between 35 and 55 years old in good health and CMV-seronegative. This chain uses TRBV7-8 with TRBJ2-7; TRBD2 matches at 8 bases. CDR3 protein: CASARREGGSYEQYF. CDR3 DNA: TGTGCCAGCGCTAGACGGGAGGGAGGCTCCTACGAGCAGTACTTC. The full variable domain, completed using reference TRBV7-8 and TRBJ2-7, is GAGVSQSPRYKVAKRGQDVALRCDPISGHVSLFWYQQALGQGPEFLTYFQNEAQLDKSGLPSDRFFAERPEGSVSTLKIQRTQQEDSAVYLCASARREGGSYEQYFGPGTRLTVT.